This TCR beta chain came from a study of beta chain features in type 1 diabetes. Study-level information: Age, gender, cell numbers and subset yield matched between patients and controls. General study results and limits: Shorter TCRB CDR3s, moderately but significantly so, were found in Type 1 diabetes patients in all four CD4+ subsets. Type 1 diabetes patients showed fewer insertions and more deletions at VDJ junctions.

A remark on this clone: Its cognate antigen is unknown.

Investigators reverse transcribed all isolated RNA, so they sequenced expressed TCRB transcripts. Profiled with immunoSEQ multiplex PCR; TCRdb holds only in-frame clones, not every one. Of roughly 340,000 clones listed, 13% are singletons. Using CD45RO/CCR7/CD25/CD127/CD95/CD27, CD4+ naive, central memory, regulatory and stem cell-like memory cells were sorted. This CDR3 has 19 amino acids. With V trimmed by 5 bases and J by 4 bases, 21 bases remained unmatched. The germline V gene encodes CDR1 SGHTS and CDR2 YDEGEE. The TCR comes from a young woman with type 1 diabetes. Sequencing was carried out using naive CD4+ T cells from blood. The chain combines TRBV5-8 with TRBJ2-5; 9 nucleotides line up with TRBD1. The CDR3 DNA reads TGTGCCAGCAGATTCTACCTAGGGCTGGGACAGGGTATGGGAGAGACCCAGTACTTC. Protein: CASRFYLGLGQGMGETQYF.